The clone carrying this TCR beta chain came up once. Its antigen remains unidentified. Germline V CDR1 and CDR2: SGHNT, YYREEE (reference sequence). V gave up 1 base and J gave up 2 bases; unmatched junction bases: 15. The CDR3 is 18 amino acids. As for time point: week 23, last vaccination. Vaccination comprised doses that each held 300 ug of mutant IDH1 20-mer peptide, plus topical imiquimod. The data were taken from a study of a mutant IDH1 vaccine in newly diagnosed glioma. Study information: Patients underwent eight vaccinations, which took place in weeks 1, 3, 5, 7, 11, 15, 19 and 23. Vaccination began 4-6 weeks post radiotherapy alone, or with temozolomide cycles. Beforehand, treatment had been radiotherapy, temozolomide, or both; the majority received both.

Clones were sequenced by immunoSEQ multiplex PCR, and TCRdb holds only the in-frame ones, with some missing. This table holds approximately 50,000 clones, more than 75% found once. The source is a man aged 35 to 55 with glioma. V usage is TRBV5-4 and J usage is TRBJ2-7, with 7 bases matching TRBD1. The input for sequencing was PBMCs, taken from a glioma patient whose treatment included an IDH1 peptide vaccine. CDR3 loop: CASSLRVSGDREPYEQYF. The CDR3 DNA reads TGTGCCAGCAGCTTGCGAGTATCAGGTGACAGGGAACCCTACGAGCAGTACTTC.